The source of this T cell receptor beta chain is a study of blood T cells in healthy people across ages (dated by TCRdb to between 2014 and 2017). Broadly, across the study: In model experiments, template switching captured about one uniquely barcoded TCR beta cDNA molecule for every two T cells. To track age-related changes in TCR beta repertoire diversity, the study relied on deep sequencing normalized with unique cDNA molecular identifiers. Donors were grouped into four age groups: young (average approximately 16 years), middle-aged (39), aged (roughly 62) and long-lived (around 80). Two additional independent replicas of 1 million unique cDNA reads from the same blood draw were analyzed for two donors (one aged 18 to 29 and one aged 80 or older). Results and caveats for the whole study, not just this receptor: Bulk unsorted PBMC profiling prevented conclusive comparison of naive and antigen-experienced compartments. Estimates of total diversity based on one million sequenced T cells were considered lower bounds and underestimates. The percentage of naive T cells measured by flow cytometry correlated strongly with observed TCR beta diversity. Compared with the aged group, more naive CD4+ T cells, fewer expanded clones and increased TCR diversity were shown by the long-lived group, suggesting age selection. Observed TCR beta diversity per million T cells fell roughly linearly with age, and a significant reduction was already apparent by age roughly 41. Because donor CMV infection status was unknown, age-related changes in expanded clonotypes were potentially confounded.

The donors were a few dozen Caucasian individuals from Russia, aged 6 to 90 years, who were systemically healthy. Approximately 10 milliliters of peripheral blood were collected from each donor into EDTA-treated Vacutainer tubes. Ficoll-Paque density-gradient centrifugation was used to isolate PBMCs, with at least 6.5 million per sample. Total RNA, at least 6 micrograms per sample, was extracted from PBMCs with Trizol reagent. For every donor, flow cytometry on a PBMC aliquot measured the percentage of naive CD45RAhigh/CD27high T cells. This clonotype occurred a few times. The antigen it recognizes is unknown. Base qualities are not at hand, and no much larger clone is one base apart. V lost 4 bases and J lost 5 bases, and the count of bases not matched to a germline gene is 1. The germline V gene encodes CDR1 ENHRY and CDR2 SYGVKD. The CDR3 has 13 amino acids, counting the end cysteine and phenylalanine. Only the CDR3 portion is preserved as DNA: 39 bases, with reading frame beginning at the first base.

Library preparation was by 5' RACE. Sequencing instrument: Illumina HiSeq 2500. A second about 7 to 11 cycle PCR used a sample-barcoded 5' primer and a J-beta primer mix. A template-switch 5' adaptor carrying 12 random nucleotides introduced a unique molecular identifier onto each TCR beta cDNA molecule. Each sample yielded at least 3 million CDR3-containing paired-end reads. The Mint cDNA synthesis kit, primed by a TRBC-specific oligonucleotide, was used to synthesize first-strand cDNA from all RNA. Following uracil-DNA glycosylase treatment, all cDNA underwent a first 18-cycle PCR with the universal primers M1SS and BC2_uni_R. On the study's bioinformatics: Each sample was normalized by randomly selecting 1 million high-quality reads, each carrying a distinct molecular identifier. Instead of being binned into consensus sequences, reads with shared molecular identifiers were discarded. MiTCR, set to a Q25 quality threshold and the strictest error-elimination algorithm, was used for CDR3 identification, clonotype clustering and error correction. A nonparametric unseen species model with Euler transformation was used to estimate a lower bound on total TCR beta diversity. TCRdb applied fastp at Q25 and MiXCR to the public reads, then kept only in-frame beta chains. When rows share a CDR3 protein, they turn into one entry using the most common DNA and genes. V and J calls and clone size were set by TCRdb, not the authors. The sample table shows about 570,000 distinct CDR3 sequences, and roughly a quarter are seen once. About 3.9% of the sample is held by the ten biggest clonotypes.

This sample also belongs to another study, concerning T cells of mothers and their children. The second investigation adds: Nine systemically healthy Caucasian individuals, comprising three mothers and their six children, were included as donors. cDNA synthesis consumed the entire amount of extracted RNA, loaded at roughly 1.5 ug RNA in each 15 ul reaction. In the second PCR, the M1S primer added sample barcodes and 2-4 random nucleotides. Over 9 million TCR beta CDR3 reads were obtained for each mother, and about 3 million reads were obtained for each child. TCR recombination output is similarly shaped by thymic selection in related and unrelated pairs, with a minor effect exerted by inherited differences. Normalized repertoire overlap in related mother-child pairs was always slightly higher than in unrelated mother-child pairs, but the difference was never significant. Persistent microchimeric T cell clones were not detected, at a sensitivity of approximately 93 clones per million clonotypes. Deep NGS was used in the study to compare the TCR beta repertoires of mothers and children and to look for features that separate related mother-child pairs from unrelated individuals. Mothers averaged roughly 40 +/- 4 years of age and children averaged 11 +/- 4 years. After adapters were ligated using NEBNext reagents, the libraries underwent 100+100 nt paired-end sequencing on an Illumina HiSeq 2000. To prevent cross-contamination, the mother and child libraries were prepared one month apart and sequenced in separate runs. Each donor had between roughly 450,000 and 2,300,000 distinct TCR beta clonotypes identified. Naive TCR beta clonotypes were estimated from low-frequency clonotypes matched to each donor's FACS-determined naive share, without sorting.

The V and J genes are TRBV10-3 and TRBJ2-1, with TRBD2 matching 8 junction bases. The material sequenced was blood. The receptor was derived from a boy between 2 and 10 years old in good health. CDR3 reads: CAISGRGDNEQFF. Read as DNA, the sequence is TGTGCCATCAGTGGGCGGGGGGACAATGAGCAGTTCTTC.